A selection of T cell receptor beta chains follows, all from one sample in a study of T-cell memory formation after mild COVID-19. TCRdb redid the calling of the 5' RACE reads with MiXCR, one entry per CDR3 protein. Of 350,000 to 450,000 distinct CDR3 sequences listed, about 15% were seen once; the top ten hold about 22%. The sample comprised PBMCs or a T cell subset sorted from them (not recorded which). These receptor sequences come from a man aged 18 to 29 who had mild COVID-19 (a few samples of this study predate the infection). Cell type and time point are not known. The CDR3 runs from the conserved cysteine through the conserved F or W. The D gene is left open where the match is weak. Only part of the rows carry a size: once, few, many, or a class if the clone is expanded.

>TRBV4-2|TRBJ1-1|.|.
CASSQEGLTEAFF
TGTGCCAGCAGCCAGGAAGGATTGACTGAAGCTTTCTTT
>TRBV12-3/TRBV12-4|TRBJ2-5|many|.
CASSPGRGRQETQYF
TGTGCCAGCAGCCCGGGCAGAGGACGCCAAGAGACCCAGTACTTC
>TRBV6-5|TRBJ1-6|.|.
CASSFRNSPLHF
TGTGCCAGCAGTTTCAGGAATTCACCCCTCCACTTT
>TRBV29-1|TRBJ1-3|few|.
CSVESSGNTIYF
TGCAGCGTTGAGAGCTCTGGAAACACCATATATTTT
>TRBV9|TRBJ1-1|.|.
CASSVSGGGEAFF
TGTGCCAGCAGCGTCAGTGGGGGCGGTGAAGCTTTCTTT
>TRBV3-1|TRBJ1-2|many|.
CASSHSWDDVGYTF
TGTGCCAGCAGCCATTCCTGGGATGACGTTGGCTACACCTTC
>TRBV12-3/TRBV12-4|TRBJ1-2|few|TRBD1
CASSKTGDTGYGYTF
TGTGCCAGCAGTAAAACAGGGGATACGGGCTATGGCTACACCTTC
>TRBV7-9|TRBJ2-7|medium-sized|TRBD1
CASSTSRDSWFQQYF
TGTGCCAGCAGCACCAGCCGGGACAGTTGGTTTCAGCAGTACTTC
>TRBV6-2/TRBV6-3|TRBJ2-7|few|.
CASSQGHEQYF
TGTGCCAGCAGTCAGGGACACGAGCAGTACTTC
>TRBV18|TRBJ2-5|few|.
CASSPYSGETQYF
TGTGCCAGCTCACCTTACTCGGGAGAGACCCAGTACTTC
>TRBV6-5|TRBJ2-4|few|.
CASSYSGDIQYF
TGTGCCAGCAGTTACTCGGGGGACATTCAGTACTTC
>TRBV6-5|TRBJ1-1|few|TRBD1
CASSYRQLGQGRQTEAFF
TGTGCCAGCAGTTACCGACAATTAGGACAGGGAAGACAAACTGAAGCTTTCTTT
>TRBV4-2|TRBJ2-6|.|.
CASSHLQGTGDSGANVLTF
TGTGCCAGCAGCCATCTACAGGGAACGGGAGACTCTGGGGCCAACGTCCTGACTTTC
>TRBV7-7|TRBJ2-1|.|TRBD2
CASSLGLADGYNEQFF
TGTGCCAGCAGCTTAGGACTAGCGGATGGATACAATGAGCAGTTCTTC
>TRBV12-3/TRBV12-4|TRBJ1-1|few|.
CASSLTAGSDTEAFF
TGTGCCAGCAGTTTAACCGCGGGGTCGGACACTGAAGCTTTCTTT
>TRBV18|TRBJ1-1|few|.
CASSPPQGYETEAFF
TGTGCCAGCTCACCCCCACAGGGATATGAAACTGAAGCTTTCTTT
>TRBV9|TRBJ2-5|few|.
CACEDRRGETQYF
TGTGCCTGCGAGGACCGCAGGGGAGAGACCCAGTACTTC
>TRBV2|TRBJ1-2|.|.
CASTVMPRDYGYTF
TGTGCCAGCACTGTCATGCCCCGTGACTATGGCTACACCTTC
>TRBV4-1|TRBJ2-3|many|.
CASSQVGSDTQYF
TGCGCCAGCAGCCAAGTCGGCTCAGATACGCAGTATTTT
>TRBV6-5|TRBJ2-1|few|.
CASTPSPGAKAGGNSYNEQFF
TGTGCCAGCACCCCGTCGCCGGGGGCGAAAGCAGGGGGAAACTCCTACAATGAGCAGTTCTTC
>TRBV9|TRBJ1-1|few|.
CASSIDGGNTEAFF
TGTGCCAGCAGCATAGACGGGGGGAACACTGAAGCTTTCTTT
>TRBV5-1|TRBJ2-1|many|TRBD1
CASSLGQGDRGEQFF
TGCGCCAGCAGCTTGGGACAGGGGGATAGGGGTGAGCAGTTCTTC
>TRBV9|TRBJ2-1|few|.
CASSPSGSYNEQFF
TGTGCCAGCAGCCCTTCCGGCTCCTACAATGAGCAGTTCTTC
>TRBV3-1|TRBJ1-2|many|.
CASSQERSDGRTKTF
TGTGCCAGCAGCCAAGAAAGGTCGGATGGGCGGACAAAGACCTTC
>TRBV7-2|TRBJ2-5|.|.
CASSLGRRQETQYF
TGTGCCAGCAGCTTAGGTCGCCGTCAAGAGACCCAGTACTTC
>TRBV9|TRBJ1-3|.|.
CASSATGTHNSGNTIYF
TGTGCCAGCAGCGCGACCGGGACACACAACTCTGGAAACACCATATATTTT
>TRBV11-2|TRBJ1-1|few|.
CASGLYLGQPTEAFF
TGTGCCAGCGGATTGTACTTAGGGCAGCCCACTGAAGCTTTCTTT